What follows are 16 T cell receptor beta chains derived from one specimen sequenced in a study of OX40 agonist ivuxolimab in advanced cancers. Sequencing was performed with immunoSEQ multiplex PCR; in TCRdb, only in-frame clones are kept and a portion is missing. The sample comprises more than 85,000 clones, about 91% of which are singletons, and 0.3% to 0.4% rests with the top ten. The sample consisted of CD4+ or CD8+ T cells sorted from blood, taken in a trial of the OX40 agonist ivuxolimab. The source of these receptors is an adult with an advanced solid tumor such as melanoma, head and neck, liver or kidney cancer.

This clone was seen more than once but under ten times. The rearrangement links TRBV4-1 to TRBJ2-7; D is uncertain. The germline V gene encodes CDR1 MGHRA and CDR2 YSYEKL. CDR3 length: 16 residues. The V and J ends lost 4 bases and 3 bases respectively, with 19 bases between them. The CDR3: CASSRKQEESIYEQYF. Here the CDR3 DNA reads TGCGCCAGCAGCCGAAAACAAGAAGAAAGTATCTACGAGCAGTACTTC.

The chain links TRBV5-1 to TRBJ2-3, with 7 bases lining up with TRBD1. Germline V CDR1 and CDR2: SGHRS, YFSETQ. The CDR3 spans 16 residues. The V gene end was trimmed by 4 bases and the J gene end by 0 bases; junction bases not matched to a gene: 8. CDR3 in amino acids: CASSQSDRLSTDTQYF. In DNA form, the CDR3 reads TGCGCCAGCAGCCAATCGGACAGGCTTAGCACAGATACGCAGTATTTT.

The CDR3 spells CASSEAEQFF. The CDR3, as DNA: TGTGCCAGCAGTGAGGCAGAGCAGTTCTTC. This chain connects TRBV2 to TRBJ2-1; D gene ambiguous. This CDR3 has 10 residues. Germline-derived CDR1 and CDR2 are SNHLY and FYNNEI. V lost 3 bases and J lost 10, with 4 bases in between.

The genes are TRBV7-2 and TRBJ2-7, with unresolved D. The V and J ends lost 5 bases and 0 bases respectively, with 11 bases between them. The length of the CDR3 is 14 residues. Germline CDR1 SGHTA, CDR2 FQGNSA. For the CDR3, the DNA is TGTGCCAGCAGCGCCCTAATGGGCTCCTACGAGCAGTACTTC. Protein product: CASSALMGSYEQYF.

The chain couples TRBV18 to TRBJ2-6, with TRBD2 matching over 12 bases. Germline assignment: CDR1 KGHSH and CDR2 LQKENI. The CDR3 sequence is 19 residues long. V shed 6 bases, J shed 4 bases, and the junction held 13 bases outside the gene matches. As DNA, the CDR3 is TGTGCCAGCTCCCTAACCTCGACTAGCGGGAGTTCAGGGGCCAACGTCCTGACTTTC. Translation: CASSLTSTSGSSGANVLTF.

V is TRBV15 and J is TRBJ2-1; 14 bases align to TRBD2. The CDR3 loop spans 16 amino acids. Germline assignment: CDR1 LNHNV and CDR2 YYDKDF (reference sequence). The J segment lost 9 bases and the V segment lost 4 bases, leaving 8 bases of the junction unmatched. For the CDR3, the DNA is TGTGCCACCAGCACCGGGACTAGCGGGAGAAGGACTGAGCAGTTCTTC. This gives the protein CATSTGTSGRRTEQFF.

CDR3 protein: CASTRDRGPNRRVSGYNEQFF. In nucleotides, the CDR3 is TGCGCCAGCACTCGGGACAGGGGACCCAATAGGAGGGTTAGCGGTTACAATGAGCAGTTCTTC. The chain carries TRBV5-1 and TRBJ2-1, with TRBD1 matching 10 bases. Germline lookup yields CDR1 SGHRS and CDR2 YFSETQ. The CDR3 runs 21 residues. J was trimmed by 4 bases and V by 6 bases; bases with no gene match: 25.

The V gene is TRBV5-6, the J gene TRBJ2-4; perhaps TRBD1 as D (5 bases). V gave up 0 bases and J gave up 10 bases, with 11 bases separating them. In germline, CDR1 is SGHDT, CDR2 YYEEEE. The CDR3 length is 13 residues. The CDR3 region is CASSLGGAGIQYF. Here the CDR3 DNA reads TGTGCCAGCAGCTTGGGGGGCGCAGGGATTCAGTACTTC.

Here the CDR3 DNA reads TGTGCCAGCAGCTTAAACGCCGGGACATCCGGTGGCTACACCTTC. It codes for CASSLNAGTSGGYTF. V and J are TRBV7-2 and TRBJ1-2; D is perhaps TRBD1 (6 bases). The CDR3 sequence is 15 residues long. Germline CDR1 is SGHTA and CDR2 is FQGNSA. V lost 2 bases and J 7 bases, leaving 17 bases between the germline ends.

The chain is built from TRBV7-9 and TRBJ2-7; TRBD2 matches 11 bases. V was pared by 3 bases and J by 2 bases, with 3 bases of the junction left unmatched. This CDR3 region has 15 residues. CDR1 is SEHNR and CDR2 is FQNEAQ in the germline V gene (reference sequence). The CDR3 coding sequence is TGTGCCAGCAGCTTGGAGACTAGCGGGACCTACGAGCAGTACTTC. This codes for CASSLETSGTYEQYF.

The gene calls are TRBV28 and TRBJ1-2, with D tentatively TRBD1 (5 bases). Trimming stripped 2 bases from V and 0 bases from J, with 25 bases between. The CDR3 loop spans 20 amino acids. Germline V gene sequence: CDR1 MDHEN, CDR2 SYDVKM. The chain's CDR3 is CASSLRRRDSRPFSNYGYTF. CDR3 in DNA: TGTGCCAGCAGTTTAAGGAGGCGGGACTCTAGGCCCTTTTCTAACTATGGCTACACCTTC.

This rearrangement joins TRBV5-8 to TRBJ2-1, with 12 bases aligning to TRBD2. The germline V gene has CDR1 SGHTS and CDR2 YDEGEE. J was trimmed by 4 bases and V by 5 bases; bases with no gene match: 10. This CDR3 has 17 residues. CDR3 coding DNA: TGTGCCAGCAGTTTTGGATCCCTAGCGGGAGGGTACAATGAGCAGTTCTTC. This gives the protein CASSFGSLAGGYNEQFF.

This rearrangement joins TRBV5-8 to TRBJ2-3, with 8 bases aligning to TRBD2. Trimming took 1 base from V and 14 from J; bases not matched to a gene: 6. Germline V CDR1 and CDR2: SGHTS, YDEGEE. CDR3 size: 12 residues. The CDR3 nucleotides are TGTGCCAGCAGCTTGTACAGCGGGAGCTTGTATTTT. It codes for CASSLYSGSLYF.

The V gene is TRBV6-6, the J gene TRBJ2-5, with a tentative D call TRBD1 (5 bases). The V gene's germline CDR1 is MNHNY and CDR2 SVGAGI (reference sequence). Trimming took 5 bases from V and 3 from J, leaving 10 bases between them. The CDR3 is made up of 13 amino acids. The chain's CDR3 is CASSLDRKETQYF. CDR3 in DNA: TGTGCCAGCAGTCTTGACAGAAAAGAGACCCAGTACTTC.

This chain uses TRBV18 with TRBJ2-7, with D maybe TRBD1 (5 bases). Trimming took 2 bases from V and 5 from J, leaving 16 bases between them. Germline V gene data show CDR1 as KGHSH and CDR2 as LQKENI. The CDR3 extends over 15 amino acids. The DNA for the CDR3 is TGTGCCAGCTCACCAATCACAGCGTCCAGGGACGAGCAGTACTTC. It encodes CASSPITASRDEQYF.

This clone was seen more than once but under ten times. The genes are TRBV10-3 and TRBJ1-1; weak D call: TRBD1 (6 bases). The CDR3 has 13 amino acids. Germline values: CDR1 ENHRY, CDR2 SYGVKD. The V gene lost 4 bases and the J gene lost 4 bases, with 10 bases spanning the gap. The CDR3 region is CAISVRGGTEAFF. The CDR3 coding sequence is TGTGCCATCAGTGTACGAGGGGGCACTGAAGCTTTCTTT.